The source of this T cell receptor beta chain is a study of spatial heterogeneity in lung cancer. Across the study: Any follow-up PBMC samples that were available went on to be sequenced, and the median time to follow-up was around 2 years after resection. Alpha-chain sequences were consistently detected less often than beta-chain sequences. A unique TCR and UMI combination showed up more than ten times in raw reads, on average.

Time point of the sample: blood at routine non-recurrence follow-up after resection. No cell sorting; template was whole RNA from tumor, lung tissue or PBMC. MiXCR was run by TCRdb on the 5' RACE reads, yielding one entry per CDR3 protein. The table shows 39,000 or so distinct CDR3 sequences, with more than 9% occurring only once. The V end was cut by 2 bases, the J end by 3 bases, with 6 bases between. Germline values: CDR1 SGHNT, CDR2 YYREEE (reference sequence). The CDR3 has 12 amino acids. The V gene is TRBV5-4, the J gene TRBJ2-7; D unresolved. Sequences were derived from PBMCs, sampled at follow-up. This sequence was found in a female donor with early-stage non-small cell lung cancer. CDR3 amino acids: CASSFLGYEQYF. CDR3 in DNA: TGTGCCAGCAGCTTTCTAGGCTACGAGCAGTACTTC.